One sample yielded the 22 T cell receptor beta chains listed below, sequenced in a study of ipilimumab plus nivolumab after autologous stem cell transplantation. Clones were read by immunoSEQ multiplex PCR, and TCRdb kept only the in-frame ones, dropping some. The sample yields under 20,000 clones, around 80% seen once. This specimen was PBMCs, taken in a trial of ipilimumab plus nivolumab as post-transplant consolidation. The receptors derive from a male donor with diffuse large B-cell lymphoma.

The V and J genes are TRBV19 and TRBJ2-1, with 7 bases aligning to TRBD2. Trimming at V came to 5 bases and at J to 4 bases, leaving 5 bases not matched to a gene. This CDR3 spans 14 amino acids. Germline loops: CDR1 LNHDA, CDR2 SQIVND (reference sequence). The CDR3 coding sequence is TGTGCCAGTAGTTTGGGACTACCGTACAATGAGCAGTTCTTC. Protein product: CASSLGLPYNEQFF.

The CDR3 is CASSPDLNYGYTF. CDR3 nucleotide sequence: TGTGCCAGCAGCCCGGACCTGAACTATGGCTACACCTTC. V and J are TRBV14 and TRBJ1-2, with unresolved D. Germline V gene data show CDR1 as SGHDN and CDR2 as FVKESK. Trimming pared 4 bases from V and 2 bases from J, leaving 8 bases between. The CDR3 loop spans 13 amino acids.

This clone appeared a single time. This CDR3 is CAIKAGAARPDYGYTF. The CDR3 bases are TGTGCCATCAAGGCTGGGGCCGCCCGACCGGACTATGGCTACACCTTC. The chain is built from TRBV10-3 and TRBJ1-2; TRBD1 is a possible D gene (5 bases). CDR1 and CDR2 from the germline V gene are ENHRY and SYGVKD. The ends were cut back, 7 bases at V and 3 bases at J, with 21 bases in the middle. The CDR3 has 16 amino acids.

The J gene is TRBJ1-5, the V gene TRBV7-8; the D is unclear. V gave up 5 bases and J gave up 7 bases, with 21 bases separating them. The CDR3 consists of 16 residues. Germline lookup yields CDR1 SGHVS and CDR2 FQNEAQ. The CDR3 loop reads CASSRFQGRTLQPQHF. The DNA for the CDR3 is TGTGCCAGCAGCCGTTTCCAAGGACGCACGCTGCAGCCCCAGCATTTT.

V gene TRBV6-1 combines with J gene TRBJ2-7; perhaps D is TRBD1 or TRBD2 (5 bases each). CDR1 is MNHNS, CDR2 SASEGT, per germline. The CDR3 has 15 residues. V lost 0 bases and J 4 bases, leaving 13 bases between the germline ends. The CDR3 DNA follows: TGTGCCAGCAGTGAAGCCCCAACCGAGGGGTACGAGCAGTACTTC. It encodes CASSEAPTEGYEQYF.

The rearrangement links TRBV5-1 to TRBJ2-3; D is uncertain. This CDR3 spans 13 amino acids. Trimming removed 9 bases at V and 6 bases at J, with 17 bases between. The germline gives CDR1 SGHRS, CDR2 YFSETQ. The CDR3 DNA follows: TGCGCCACCCGTCCTAAGGGCAGGGATACGCAGTATTTT. This encodes CATRPKGRDTQYF. The whole variable domain, remainder taken from reference TRBV5-1 and TRBJ2-3, is KAGVTQTPRYLIKTRGQQVTLSCSPISGHRSVSWYQQTPGQGLQFLFEYFSETQRNKGNFPGRFSGRQFSNSRSEMNVSTLELGDSALYLCATRPKGRDTQYFGPGTRLTVL.

V usage is TRBV25-1 and J usage is TRBJ2-7; D is undetermined. Germline CDR1 reads MGHDK; CDR2 reads SYGVNS. Between the trimmed V and J ends, which lost 6 bases and 4 bases, there was a span of 10 bases. CDR3 size: 12 residues. CDR3 bases: TGTGCCAGCAGCTTGAGTCTTTACGAGCAGTACTTC. Encoded protein: CASSLSLYEQYF.

The chain carries TRBV15 and TRBJ2-3, with TRBD2 matching 10 bases. Unmatched junction bases numbered 5, after V lost 4 bases and J lost 4 bases. Germline assignment: CDR1 LNHNV and CDR2 YYDKDF (reference sequence). The CDR3 loop spans 15 amino acids. The DNA of the CDR3 is TGTGCCACCAGCAAAGGACTAGCGGAGTCAGATACGCAGTATTTT. Translated, it gives CATSKGLAESDTQYF.

This chain joins TRBV12-5 and TRBJ2-5; tentative D call: TRBD2 (6 bases). Germline V gene data show CDR1 as LGHNT and CDR2 as FRNRAP. Trimming pared 4 bases from V and 3 bases from J, leaving 18 bases between. The CDR3 contains 16 residues. In DNA, the CDR3 is TGTGCTAGTGGTTGGAGTGCGGTCGCGGGGAAAGAGACCCAGTACTTC. Amino acid sequence: CASGWSAVAGKETQYF.

The chain employs TRBV5-1 and TRBJ2-5; D might be TRBD2 (5 bases). The germline V and J ends were trimmed by 4 bases and 7 bases, with 20 bases remaining between them. Per the germline V gene, CDR1 is SGHRS and CDR2 is YFSETQ. This CDR3 has 15 residues. Written as DNA, the CDR3 is TGCGCCAGCAGCCCGTGGGAGAGCAATCATGGGACCCAGTACTTC. Its protein product is CASSPWESNHGTQYF. The complete variable domain, with remaining parts taken from reference TRBV5-1 and TRBJ2-5, reads KAGVTQTPRYLIKTRGQQVTLSCSPISGHRSVSWYQQTPGQGLQFLFEYFSETQRNKGNFPGRFSGRQFSNSRSEMNVSTLELGDSALYLCASSPWESNHGTQYFGPGTRLLVL.

The genes are TRBV18 and TRBJ2-5, with D tentatively TRBD1 or TRBD2 (6 bases each). V lost 1 base to trimming and J lost 0 bases, with 9 bases between them. The CDR3 is 15 residues long. Germline V gene lookup returns CDR1 KGHSH and CDR2 LQKENI. CDR3 coding DNA: TGTGCCAGCTCACCACGGGGGGCACACCAAGAGACCCAGTACTTC. It codes for CASSPRGAHQETQYF.

This clone was detected a few times. V usage is TRBV10-3 and J usage is TRBJ2-1, with D possibly TRBD1 on 6 matching bases. CDR1 is ENHRY, CDR2 SYGVKD, per germline. Between the trimmed V and J ends, which lost 4 bases and 10 bases, there was a span of 8 bases. The CDR3 sequence is 11 residues long. CDR3 nucleotide sequence: TGTGCCATCAGTGGCAGGGGCGAGCAGTTCTTC. Translation: CAISGRGEQFF.

This chain uses TRBV6-1 with TRBJ2-7; TRBD1 aligns across 8 bases. Germline CDR1 is MNHNS and CDR2 is SASEGT. The CDR3 consists of 17 residues. J was trimmed by 0 bases and V by 3 bases; bases with no gene match: 10. The CDR3 DNA reads as TGTGCCAGCAGTGATGCAGGGGGCAAAGGTTTCTCCTACGAGCAGTACTTC. Translated: CASSDAGGKGFSYEQYF.

Only a few counts were recorded for this clone. Other nucleotide sequences from this sample produce the same CDR3. V and J are TRBV5-1 and TRBJ2-3, with 8 bases fitting TRBD2. CDR3 size: 15 residues. Germline CDR1 reads SGHRS; CDR2 reads YFSETQ. The junction had 4 bases not matched to a gene; V was cut back by 4 bases and J by 0 bases. CDR3 in amino acids: CASSQLAESTDTQYF. The CDR3 coding sequence is TGCGCCAGCAGCCAACTAGCGGAAAGCACAGATACGCAGTATTTT.

The V call is TRBV2, the J call TRBJ1-2; the D is unclear. The ends were cut back, 6 bases at V and 4 bases at J, with 12 bases in the middle. CDR1 is SNHLY, CDR2 FYNNEI, per germline. This CDR3 region has 13 residues. The CDR3 DNA follows: TGTGCCAGCAGGGAGGAGGGCGCCTATGGCTACACCTTC. Protein: CASREEGAYGYTF.

This chain links TRBV28 with TRBJ2-5; D ambiguous. This CDR3 is 13 amino acids long. Looked up from germline, CDR1 is MDHEN and CDR2 is SYDVKM. V lost 7 bases to trimming and J lost 3 bases, with 12 bases between them. CDR3 amino acids: CASKRIIKETQYF. The CDR3 nucleotides are TGTGCCAGCAAGAGAATCATCAAAGAGACCCAGTACTTC.

The rearrangement joins TRBV6-1 to TRBJ2-7, with D perhaps TRBD1 (6 bases). The V end lost 1 base, the J end lost 4 bases, and 14 bases lay between the germline ends. The CDR3 runs to 15 residues. Germline V gene sequence: CDR1 MNHNS, CDR2 SASEGT. CDR3 coding DNA: TGTGCCAGCAGTGAAGTTTTAATGAGGGGGTACGAGCAGTACTTC. Protein product: CASSEVLMRGYEQYF.

V gene TRBV19 combines with J gene TRBJ1-1, with D possibly TRBD1 on 5 matching bases. V was trimmed by 7 bases and J by 1 base, leaving 10 bases between them. The CDR3 contains 13 residues. Germline V lookup: CDR1 LNHDA, CDR2 SQIVND (reference sequence). The CDR3 loop reads CASIGHPNTEAFF. As DNA, the CDR3 is TGTGCCAGTATCGGACACCCGAACACTGAAGCTTTCTTT.

The gene calls are TRBV2 and TRBJ2-7; the D gene is possibly TRBD2 (6 bases). The germline gives CDR1 SNHLY, CDR2 FYNNEI. This CDR3 comprises 12 residues. Trimming shortened V by 10 bases and J by 6 bases, and 16 bases separated the two germline ends. CDR3 sequence reads: CANRREWGEQYF. In DNA, the CDR3 is TGTGCCAACCGGAGGGAGTGGGGCGAGCAGTACTTC.

This clone was detected only once. The J gene is TRBJ1-4, the V gene TRBV4-2; possible D gene TRBD1, 6 bases. Trimming left V 5 bases short and J 7 bases short, with 17 bases between. Per germline, CDR1 LGHNA and CDR2 YNFKEQ. The length of the CDR3 is 15 residues. The CDR3 spells CASSAGDVGREKLFF. The DNA for the CDR3 is TGTGCCAGCAGCGCAGGGGACGTAGGGCGTGAAAAACTGTTTTTT.

J is TRBJ2-1 and V is TRBV6-1, with 10 bases aligning to TRBD2. The CDR3 is 15 amino acids. Germline values: CDR1 MNHNS, CDR2 SASEGT. Germline trimming cut 9 bases from V and 10 bases from J; bases unmatched to any gene: 15. This CDR3 reads CASLGLAGVLGEQFF. In DNA form, the CDR3 reads TGTGCCAGTCTTGGGCTAGCGGGAGTACTCGGAGAGCAGTTCTTC.

Only a few counts were recorded for this clone. The V and J genes are TRBV5-4 and TRBJ2-3; 9 nucleotides match TRBD1. Germline V gene sequence: CDR1 SGHNT, CDR2 YYREEE (reference sequence). The CDR3 is 15 amino acids. V lost 4 bases and J lost 1; bases outside the gene matches: 4. CDR3: CASSTRTGGTDTQYF. As DNA, the CDR3 is TGTGCCAGCAGCACCCGGACAGGGGGCACAGATACGCAGTATTTT.